The 11 T cell receptor beta chains below all came from one sample that was sequenced in a study of shared clonotypes between healthy human individuals (dated by TCRdb to about 2020). CD8 naive samples were CD45RO-negative cells positively selected for CCR7, giving a CD45RA+CCR7+ population that excluded TemRA cells. Libraries were built with the immunoSEQ multiplex PCR assay. The clones in this table, taken by TCRdb from immuneACCESS, are in-frame only. Not every clone is retained; where verified, under half of the shortfall comes from an unresolved V gene, and the cause of the rest is unknown. Here the sample has 2 million to 2.5 million clones; about 92% occur a single time. Of the sample, more than 1.5% falls within the top ten clones. The specimen was naive CD8+ T cells from PBMCs. Explained via the paper, the cell subset or site label denotes: CD45RA+CCR7+. These receptors originate from a man between 18 and 35 years old in good health. Some clones in this sample may be carry-over from other donors' samples.

V gene TRBV29-1 combines with J gene TRBJ2-5; possibly TRBD1 for D (6 bases). The CDR3 sequence is 12 residues long. V was shortened by 6 bases and J by 3 bases, with 11 bases between the two germline ends. CDR1 is SQVTM and CDR2 is ANQGSEA in the germline V gene. CDR3 amino acids: CSVRTVEETQYF. Here the CDR3 DNA reads TGCAGCGTGCGGACAGTTGAAGAGACCCAGTACTTC.

V is TRBV6-5 and J is TRBJ1-4; D uncertain. The CDR3 runs 14 residues. V lost 4 bases and J 3 bases, leaving 9 bases between the germline ends. From germline, CDR1 is MNHEY and CDR2 SVGAGI. The DNA for the CDR3 is TGTGCCAGCAGTTTACAGCGTCCTAATGAAAAACTGTTTTTT. It encodes CASSLQRPNEKLFF.

V usage is TRBV6-1 and J usage is TRBJ2-2; D uncertain. In germline, CDR1 is MNHNS, CDR2 SASEGT. The CDR3 runs to 14 residues. With 3 bases removed from V and 3 bases from J, the gap between germline ends came to 8 bases. DNA of the CDR3: TGTGCCAGCAGTGAGGCTCGGGACACCGGGGAGCTGTTTTTT. Translation: CASSEARDTGELFF.

Notes on this clone: Other nucleotide sequences in the sample specify the same CDR3. The chain uses TRBV6-1 and TRBJ1-5, with D unresolved. The germline V gene has CDR1 MNHNS and CDR2 SASEGT. V was clipped by 2 bases and J by 8 bases, with 16 bases between them. The CDR3 is 15 amino acids. The CDR3 nucleotides are TGTGCCAGCAGTGAATTTGATTCCGGTCCAAAGCCCCAGCATTTT. Its protein is CASSEFDSGPKPQHF.

The chain combines TRBV30 with TRBJ2-2; 9 nucleotides match TRBD1. Germline trimming cut 0 bases from V and 6 bases from J; bases unmatched to any gene: 11. Germline-derived CDR1 and CDR2 are GTSNPN and SVGIG (reference sequence). This CDR3 has 17 residues. The CDR3 region has the DNA TGTGCCTGGAGTGTAGAGAAGGGACAGGGATTACCCGGGGAGCTGTTTTTT. Its translation: CAWSVEKGQGLPGELFF.

J is TRBJ1-1 and V is TRBV11-2, with D uncertain. This CDR3 comprises 13 residues. The germline V gene encodes CDR1 SGHAT and CDR2 FQNNGV. Trimming left V 5 bases short and J 4 bases short, with 11 bases between. In nucleotides, the CDR3 is TGTGCCAGCAGCCTCTCTGGGGTCACTGAAGCTTTCTTT. Its protein product is CASSLSGVTEAFF.

The gene calls are TRBV9 and TRBJ1-4; D is unresolved. Germline V gene sequence: CDR1 SGDLS, CDR2 YYNGEE. The CDR3 spans 16 residues. V was trimmed by 0 bases and J by 0 bases, leaving 9 bases between them. The CDR3 loop reads CASSVVSGATNEKLFF. The CDR3 DNA sequence: TGTGCCAGCAGCGTAGTTAGCGGGGCAACTAATGAAAAACTGTTTTTT.

For the CDR3, the DNA is TGTGCCAGCAGCCAAGTCGGTGCGAACTACTACAATGAGCAGTTCTTC. This gives the protein CASSQVGANYYNEQFF. This chain uses TRBV14 with TRBJ2-1; D is unclear. This CDR3 is 16 amino acids long. Trimming took 1 base from V and 3 from J, leaving 13 bases between them. Germline V gene data show CDR1 as SGHDN and CDR2 as FVKESK.

The V gene is TRBV4-1, the J gene TRBJ1-2, with D possibly TRBD1 on 6 matching bases. Per the germline V gene, CDR1 is MGHRA and CDR2 is YSYEKL. Trimming took 0 bases from V and 7 from J, leaving 15 bases between them. The CDR3 totals 15 residues. The CDR3 DNA reads TGCGCCAGCAGCCAAGATATACAGGGCTACTTTGGCTACACCTTC. It codes for CASSQDIQGYFGYTF.

This sequence joins TRBV28 and TRBJ2-1; perhaps TRBD1 as D (6 bases). The V end was cut by 6 bases, the J end by 5 bases, with 11 bases between. The CDR3 loop spans 13 amino acids. The germline gives CDR1 MDHEN, CDR2 SYDVKM. CDR3 protein: CASSSQGNNEQFF. The CDR3 DNA reads as TGTGCCAGCAGCTCACAGGGAAACAATGAGCAGTTCTTC.

This chain joins TRBV28 and TRBJ2-7, with D uncertain. Deletions cut 6 bases from V and 0 bases from J, with 9 bases between. In germline, CDR1 is MDHEN, CDR2 SYDVKM. The CDR3 has 13 amino acids. CDR3 DNA: TGTGCCAGCAGAACCCCAGGCTCCTACGAGCAGTACTTC. Translating gives CASRTPGSYEQYF.